This T cell receptor (beta chain) was identified during a study of shared clonotypes between healthy human individuals. Study at large: Three plates were used per donor for CD4 naive, three for CD4 memory, two for CD8 naive and one for CD8 memory.

Clones were sequenced by immunoSEQ multiplex PCR, and TCRdb holds only the in-frame ones, with some missing. The sample consists of 2,500,000 or so clones, roughly 93% of them appearing once. Sequencing used naive CD4+ T cells from PBMCs. Subset denoted: CD45RA+ positively selected. The source is a young man in good health. Some clones in this sample may be carry-over from other donors' samples.

CDR3: CASSNSDTQYF. DNA for the CDR3: TGTGCCAGCAGTAATTCAGATACGCAGTATTTT. The V and J genes are TRBV5-4 and TRBJ2-3; D is unclear. This CDR3 has 11 residues. Germline V CDR1 and CDR2: SGHNT, YYREEE (reference sequence). Trimming shortened V by 5 bases and J by 4 bases, and 5 bases separated the two germline ends.